The next 16 T cell receptor beta chains were all read from a single sample in a study of cytomegalovirus exposure and HLA in healthy donors (dated 2017 in TCRdb). The library was made by the immunoSEQ multiplex PCR assay. A mixture of 60 forward primers for TCR Vbeta segments and 13 reverse primers for TCR Jbeta segments was used in the multiplex PCR. TCRdb retrieved this table from immuneACCESS and kept in-frame rearrangements only. Not all clones are present; in checked studies, unresolved V genes account for under half, and no reason is known for the remainder. This sample gives about 140,000 clones in total; about 75% of them show up just once. The ten largest clones represent 3% to 3.5% of the sample. Sequenced: PBMCs. These receptor sequences come from a man in his forties or fifties in good health and CMV-seronegative.

This clone was observed a single time. V is TRBV4-1 and J is TRBJ2-7, with 9 bases fitting TRBD1. The length of the CDR3 is 14 residues. Germline-derived CDR1 and CDR2 are MGHRA and YSYEKL. The V segment lost 4 bases and the J segment 5 bases; nucleotides outside the gene matches: 6. DNA of the CDR3: TGCGCCAGCAGCCCCCGGACAGGGGACCACGAGCAGTACTTC. Residues: CASSPRTGDHEQYF.

The rearrangement uses TRBV25-1 and TRBJ1-5; D gene uncertain. V lost 2 bases to trimming and J lost 2 bases, with 7 bases between them. Germline V gene lookup returns CDR1 MGHDK and CDR2 SYGVNS. CDR3 length: 14 amino acids. CDR3 nucleotides: TGTGCCAGCAGTGAAGGCAGCGGCAATCAGCCCCAGCATTTT. Its protein product is CASSEGSGNQPQHF.

This clone has just a few counts. The chain has TRBV5-8 and TRBJ1-1; the D gene is possibly TRBD1 (5 bases). The CDR3 loop spans 13 amino acids. Deletions cut 0 bases from V and 8 bases from J, with 11 bases between. Germline assignment: CDR1 SGHTS and CDR2 YDEGEE. This chain's CDR3 is CASSLAQASEAFF. CDR3 nucleotide sequence: TGTGCCAGCAGCTTGGCACAGGCCAGCGAAGCTTTCTTT.

The chain has TRBV7-6 and TRBJ1-3; 7 positions agree with TRBD1. Germline CDR1 SGHVS, CDR2 FNYEAQ. CDR3 length: 17 residues. J lost 4 bases, V lost 3 bases, and 12 bases had no gene match. For the CDR3, the DNA is TGTGCCAGCAGCTTGCGGTACAGGGGTCTAGGAGGAAACACCATATATTTT. The encoded protein is CASSLRYRGLGGNTIYF.

This clone was counted between two and nine times. The chain couples TRBV5-8 to TRBJ1-2, with no clear D. The germline CDR1 and CDR2 sequences are SGHTS and YDEGEE. CDR3 length: 14 amino acids. Trimming pared 4 bases from V and 3 bases from J, leaving 13 bases between. This chain's CDR3 is CASSPGSKDYGYTF. DNA for the CDR3: TGTGCCAGCAGCCCCGGGTCAAAGGACTATGGCTACACCTTC.

This rearrangement joins TRBV29-1 to TRBJ1-2, with D maybe TRBD1 (6 bases). The CDR3 consists of 15 residues. The germline V gene has CDR1 SQVTM and CDR2 ANQGSEA. V gave up 0 bases and J gave up 8 bases, with 19 bases separating them. The CDR3: CSVEDWVGGGDGYTF. The DNA for the CDR3 is TGCAGCGTTGAAGATTGGGTTGGAGGGGGGGACGGCTACACCTTC.

The CDR3 loop is CASSLVAGAEQYF. The CDR3 DNA is TGTGCCAGCAGCTTAGTAGCGGGGGCCGAGCAGTACTTC. The chain combines TRBV11-3 with TRBJ2-7; the match to TRBD2 covers 9 bases. Trimming cost V 1 base and J 6 bases; bases outside gene matches: 1. CDR3 length: 13 residues. Germline CDR1 is SGHNT and CDR2 is YENEEA.

The chain combines TRBV10-3 with TRBJ2-1, with 8 bases aligning to TRBD2. The CDR3 loop spans 11 amino acids. Germline V lookup: CDR1 ENHRY, CDR2 SYGVKD. Trimming removed 8 bases from V and 9 bases from J; junction bases left unmatched: 3. CDR3 sequence reads: CAIREGGEQFF. CDR3 sequence (DNA): TGTGCCATCCGGGAGGGGGGTGAGCAGTTCTTC.

V usage is TRBV5-4 and J usage is TRBJ2-5; 7 nucleotides align to TRBD2. Germline V CDR1 and CDR2: SGHNT, YYREEE (reference sequence). V lost 4 bases to trimming and J lost 6 bases; unmatched junction nucleotides: 15. The CDR3 length is 16 residues. The CDR3 sequence: CASSPTGGGAPKTQYF. In DNA form, the CDR3 reads TGTGCCAGCAGCCCCACGGGCGGGGGAGCCCCAAAGACCCAGTACTTC.

On this clone itself: The junction departs from the called germline gene at one end, perhaps through a read error. The CDR3 here is CSSSSEALQGALQETQYF. The CDR3 nucleotides read TGTTCCAGCAGCTCAGAGGCCCTCCAGGGGGCCCTCCAAGAGACCCAGTACTTC. The rearrangement links TRBV7-9 to TRBJ2-5; 8 bases are shared with TRBD1. CDR3 length equals 18 residues. In germline, CDR1 is SEHNR, CDR2 FQNEAQ (reference sequence).

This clone was seen just once. V usage is TRBV7-9 and J usage is TRBJ1-4, with D unclear. The CDR3 totals 16 residues. Germline-derived CDR1 and CDR2 are SEHNR and FQNEAQ (reference sequence). The V end was cut by 4 bases, the J end by 0 bases, with 12 bases between. The DNA for the CDR3 is TGTGCCAGCAGCTCGCTGGGCGGGGCAACTAATGAAAAACTGTTTTTT. Protein product: CASSSLGGATNEKLFF.

This chain connects TRBV6-1 to TRBJ1-1; D remains ambiguous. The CDR3 totals 15 residues. Germline-derived CDR1 and CDR2 are MNHNS and SASEGT. V shed 0 bases and J shed 2 bases, with 10 bases lying between them. The CDR3 nucleotides are TGTGCCAGCAGTGAAGCGACCCTAGGTAACACTGAAGCTTTCTTT. As protein: CASSEATLGNTEAFF.

As regards this clone: Relative to the germline gene, one junction end is altered; a read error may explain this. This chain connects TRBV4-3 to TRBJ2-5; 12 nucleotides line up with TRBD2. CDR1 is LGHNA and CDR2 is YSLEER in the germline V gene. The CDR3 runs to 15 residues. The CDR3 nucleotides are TGCGCCAGCAGCCAAGATCTCGGGCTAGCGGGGGGGCGAAACTTC. It translates to CASSQDLGLAGGRNF.

A single count supports this clone. This chain connects TRBV5-1 to TRBJ2-1, with 10 bases that match TRBD2. The V gene's germline CDR1 is SGHRS and CDR2 YFSETQ. J lost 9 bases, V lost 4 bases, and 10 bases had no gene match. The CDR3 spans 15 residues. Written as DNA, the CDR3 is TGCGCCAGCAGCCCCCAAGCGGGGGGGCCTGGTGAGCAGTTCTTC. This translates into CASSPQAGGPGEQFF.

The chain joins TRBV7-7 to TRBJ2-1, with D maybe TRBD2 (5 bases). The length of the CDR3 is 18 residues. CDR1 is SSHAT, CDR2 FNYEAQ, per germline (reference sequence). The ends were cut back, 0 bases at V and 5 bases at J, with 20 bases in the middle. The CDR3 region is CASSLANTEVPGDNEQFF. The CDR3 coding sequence is TGTGCCAGCAGCTTAGCGAATACGGAGGTACCCGGGGACAATGAGCAGTTCTTC.

The genes are TRBV7-6 and TRBJ2-1; 7 nucleotides align to TRBD1. The CDR3 covers 14 residues. The ends lost 2 bases at V and 7 bases at J; junction bases unmatched: 5. Germline values: CDR1 SGHVS, CDR2 FNYEAQ. The CDR3 DNA is TGTGCCAGCAGCTTAAAGGGACAGACGAATGAGCAGTTCTTC. Residues: CASSLKGQTNEQFF.